The 27 T cell receptor beta chains given below trace back to one sample, sequenced in a study of blood T cells in healthy people across ages. It was with a sample-barcoded 5' primer and a J-beta primer mix that a second PCR of roughly 7 to 12 cycles was run. TCRdb analysed the 5' RACE reads with MiXCR anew, one entry per CDR3 protein. This sample carries hundreds of thousands of distinct CDR3 sequences, more than 45% of them seen once, and the ten largest clones take over 20%. What was sequenced was blood. Every receptor here comes from a man younger than 45 in good health.

Only a few counts were recorded for this clonotype. The rearrangement links TRBV4-3 to TRBJ1-2, with D unclear. The V and J ends lost 1 base and 2 bases respectively, with 8 bases between them. The CDR3 totals 14 residues. Germline-derived CDR1 and CDR2 are LGHNA and YSLEER. The CDR3 DNA sequence: TGCGCCAGCAGCCAAGGAAACCTGAACTATGGCTACACCTTC. Its protein is CASSQGNLNYGYTF.

V gene TRBV6-1 combines with J gene TRBJ2-1, with D possibly TRBD1 on 6 matching bases. Trimming pared 4 bases from V and 2 bases from J, leaving 15 bases between. The germline V gene has CDR1 MNHNS and CDR2 SASEGT. There are 16 residues in the CDR3. The CDR3 here is CASSVYRDQTYNEQFF. CDR3 bases: TGTGCCAGCAGTGTCTACAGGGATCAGACCTACAATGAGCAGTTCTTC.

J is TRBJ2-5 and V is TRBV2, with TRBD2 as a possible D gene (5 bases). V dropped 5 bases and J dropped 5 bases, with 9 bases sitting between them. The CDR3 consists of 12 residues. Germline V CDR1 and CDR2: SNHLY, FYNNEI. The CDR3 DNA follows: TGTGCCAGCAGTTCGGAGGTGGAGACCCAGTACTTC. This translates into CASSSEVETQYF. The full variable domain, with the rest looked up from reference TRBV2 and TRBJ2-5, is EPEVTQTPSHQVTQMGQEVILRCVPISNHLYFYWYRQILGQKVEFLVSFYNNEISEKSEIFDDQFSVERPDGSNFTLKIRSTKLEDSAMYFCASSSEVETQYFGPGTRLLVL.

This chain connects TRBV7-9 to TRBJ2-1; D possibly corresponds to TRBD2 (7 bases). CDR1 and CDR2 (germline): SEHNR, FQNEAQ (reference sequence). This CDR3 region has 13 residues. V was clipped by 7 bases and J by 7 bases, with 14 bases between them. The CDR3 DNA reads as TGTGCCAGCACCCGGGGGGCCGGAAATGAGCAGTTCTTC. Its translation is CASTRGAGNEQFF.

The rearrangement uses TRBV7-2 and TRBJ2-5, with a tentative D call TRBD2 (6 bases). The V gene's germline CDR1 is SGHTA and CDR2 FQGNSA. The CDR3 is 14 residues long. Trimming removed 5 bases from V and 3 bases from J, with 13 bases in between. The CDR3 spells CASSRAGTKETQYF. In DNA form, the CDR3 reads TGTGCCAGCAGCCGTGCGGGGACGAAAGAGACCCAGTACTTC.

The chain links TRBV5-1 to TRBJ2-3; 7 bases line up with TRBD2. From germline, CDR1 is SGHRS and CDR2 YFSETQ. This CDR3 has 14 amino acids. The junction had 7 bases not matched to a gene; V was cut back by 8 bases and J by 1 base. CDR3 loop: CARRGLPGTDTQYF. DNA of the CDR3: TGCGCCAGGCGGGGACTACCTGGCACAGATACGCAGTATTTT.

The genes are TRBV4-2 and TRBJ2-3; no clear D gene. The germline gives CDR1 LGHNA, CDR2 YNFKEQ. V shed 0 bases and J shed 4 bases, with 11 bases lying between them. The CDR3 loop spans 15 amino acids. The CDR3 nucleotides read TGTGCCAGCAGCCAAGACCCCTCTAGGCCAGATACGCAGTATTTT. Translating it yields CASSQDPSRPDTQYF.

J is TRBJ1-6 and V is TRBV28; TRBD1 might be the D (6 bases). Trimming removed 5 bases at V and 10 bases at J, with 18 bases between. The length of the CDR3 is 15 residues. Germline V gene sequence: CDR1 MDHEN, CDR2 SYDVKM. DNA of the CDR3: TGTGCCAGCAGTCCCCGCCGAGGGGGAGAGTCACCCCTCCACTTT. Residues: CASSPRRGGESPLHF. Complete variable domain (other parts from reference TRBV28 and TRBJ1-6): DVKVTQSSRYLVKRTGEKVFLECVQDMDHENMFWYRQDPGLGLRLIYFSYDVKMKEKGDIPEGYSVSREKKERFSLILESASTNQTSMYLCASSPRRGGESPLHFGNGTRLTVT.

As concerns this clonotype: Possible read error: a much larger clone is one base away. This chain uses TRBV7-3 with TRBJ2-6; unclear D gene. The CDR3 totals 13 residues. Deletions cut 3 bases from V and 2 bases from J, with 2 bases between. CDR1 is SGHTA, CDR2 FQGTGA, per germline. CDR3 DNA: TGTGCCAGCAGCTTCACTGGGGCCAACGTCCTGACTTTC. Translation: CASSFTGANVLTF.

This chain connects TRBV10-3 to TRBJ2-3, with 9 bases aligning to TRBD2. This CDR3 has 15 residues. Germline assignment: CDR1 ENHRY and CDR2 SYGVKD. J gave up 4 bases and V 2 bases, and 4 bases lay outside the gene matches. CDR3 nucleotides: TGTGCCATCAGTGAGCTGGCGGGGGGGTCAGATACGCAGTATTTT. This translates into CAISELAGGSDTQYF.

This clonotype was counted at least ten times. The chain has TRBV20-1 and TRBJ2-3; D unclear. Trimming cost V 6 bases and J 2 bases, with 15 bases left between them. The V gene's germline CDR1 is DFQATT and CDR2 SNEGSKA (reference sequence). The CDR3 spans 14 residues. This CDR3 reads CSAASRWATDTQYF. For the CDR3, the DNA is TGCAGTGCCGCCAGCCGGTGGGCCACAGATACGCAGTATTTT.

V is TRBV18 and J is TRBJ2-2; D possibly corresponds to TRBD2 (6 bases). Trimming left V 1 base short and J 1 base short, with 10 bases between. This CDR3 has 16 residues. Per the germline V gene, CDR1 is KGHSH and CDR2 is LQKENI. The CDR3 bases are TGTGCCAGCTCACCACTCGATAGCGGGAACACCGGGGAGCTGTTTTTT. This gives the protein CASSPLDSGNTGELFF.

The CDR3 loop reads CASSGGIGRGTSEQYF. CDR3 nucleotide sequence: TGCGCCAGCAGCGGGGGTATTGGCCGAGGGACCTCCGAGCAGTACTTC. The rearrangement uses TRBV5-1 and TRBJ2-7; the D call may be TRBD1 or TRBD2 (5 bases each). V gave up 4 bases and J gave up 6 bases, with 23 bases separating them. Germline loops: CDR1 SGHRS, CDR2 YFSETQ. The CDR3 loop spans 16 amino acids.

The J gene is TRBJ2-5, the V gene TRBV15; D gene unclear. CDR3 length: 15 amino acids. The germline CDR1 and CDR2 sequences are LNHNV and YYDKDF (reference sequence). Trimming took 0 bases from V and 5 from J, leaving 13 bases between them. The chain's CDR3 is CATSREIGPEETQYF. In nucleotides, the CDR3 is TGTGCCACCAGCAGAGAGATAGGGCCTGAGGAGACCCAGTACTTC.

V and J are TRBV9 and TRBJ2-7; D perhaps matches TRBD1 (6 bases). The CDR3 is 18 residues long. The germline CDR1 and CDR2 sequences are SGDLS and YYNGEE. V lost 3 bases and J lost 3, with 25 bases in between. As DNA, the CDR3 is TGTGCCAGCAGCGAAACGGGACAAACCGGGCCTGGGGGCTACGAGCAGTACTTC. It encodes CASSETGQTGPGGYEQYF.

This chain connects TRBV4-3 to TRBJ2-5; no definite D call. Per the germline V gene, CDR1 is LGHNA and CDR2 is YSLEER. This CDR3 is 13 amino acids long. Trimming took off 0 bases at V and 3 bases at J, with 5 bases between the two ends. The CDR3 sequence: CASSQDLKETQYF. The DNA for the CDR3 is TGCGCCAGCAGCCAAGACCTAAAAGAGACCCAGTACTTC.

V usage is TRBV29-1 and J usage is TRBJ2-5, with TRBD2 identical over 7 bases. J was trimmed by 2 bases and V by 5 bases; bases with no gene match: 11. Germline lookup yields CDR1 SQVTM and CDR2 ANQGSEA. CDR3 length: 15 residues. The CDR3 nucleotides read TGCAGCGTTCCCCCGTGGGGGGGGAATCAAGAGACCCAGTACTTC. Protein product: CSVPPWGGNQETQYF.

As regards this clonotype: One end of the junction fails to match germline, which may point to a read error. The chain couples TRBV7-2 to TRBJ2-7; D gene unclear. Germline loops: CDR1 SGHTA, CDR2 FQGNSA. This CDR3 is 14 amino acids long. This CDR3 reads CASSYRRVNNERYF. CDR3 in DNA: TGTGCCAGCAGCTATAGAAGGGTAAACAATGAGCGGTACTTC.

This clonotype was found once. The V gene is TRBV29-1, the J gene TRBJ1-1; 8 bases fit TRBD1. The junction had 1 base not matched to a gene; V was cut back by 3 bases and J by 1 base. From germline, CDR1 is SQVTM and CDR2 ANQGSEA. This CDR3 comprises 13 residues. The CDR3 spells CSVEGQENTEAFF. In DNA form, the CDR3 reads TGCAGCGTTGAGGGACAGGAGAACACTGAAGCTTTCTTT.

This rearrangement joins TRBV6-2 or TRBV6-3 to TRBJ2-1; the D gene is possibly TRBD2 (7 bases). The CDR3 is made up of 15 amino acids. Trimming cost V 0 bases and J 7 bases, with 13 bases left between them. Germline loops: CDR1 MNHEY, CDR2 SVGEGT. The CDR3 DNA reads as TGTGCCAGCAGTTACTCGAGGGGGGGCGGAAATGAGCAGTTCTTC. This gives the protein CASSYSRGGGNEQFF.

Note on this clonotype: A much bigger clone sits one base away, suggesting this may be a read error. The V and J genes are TRBV20-1 and TRBJ2-1, with 10 positions matching TRBD1. The closer fit of TRBJ2-7 to the DNA end suggests the J call may be wrong. The CDR3 has 15 amino acids. Germline V lookup: CDR1 DFQATT, CDR2 SNEGSKA (reference sequence). CDR3 coding DNA: TGCAGTGCTAGCGACAGGGGGCGCTTCTACAATGAGCAGTACTTC. Translated: CSASDRGRFYNEQYF.

V is TRBV7-9 and J is TRBJ1-1, with TRBD1 matching over 7 bases. The junction had 10 bases not matched to a gene; V was cut back by 5 bases and J by 1 base. From germline, CDR1 is SEHNR and CDR2 FQNEAQ (reference sequence). The CDR3 has 16 residues. CDR3 amino acids: CASSAHGEGANTEAFF. CDR3 DNA: TGTGCCAGCAGCGCACACGGGGAGGGGGCGAACACTGAAGCTTTCTTT. The entire variable domain, with the rest obtained from reference TRBV7-9 and TRBJ1-1, is as follows: DTGVSQNPRHKITKRGQNVTFRCDPISEHNRLYWYRQTLGQGPEFLTYFQNEAQLEKSRLLSDRFSAERPKGSFSTLEIQRTEQGDSAMYLCASSAHGEGANTEAFFGQGTRLTVV.

This clonotype was detected only a few times. The J gene is TRBJ2-4, the V gene TRBV4-2; unclear D gene. CDR1 is LGHNA, CDR2 YNFKEQ, per germline. Trimming took 4 bases from V and 7 from J, leaving 14 bases between them. CDR3 length equals 14 residues. CDR3 sequence reads: CASSPIEVGNIQYF. The CDR3 DNA reads as TGTGCCAGCAGCCCCATCGAGGTTGGGAACATTCAGTACTTC.

The CDR3 region has the DNA TGCAGCGTTATTCACGTGTACCAAGAGACCCAGTACTTC. Its translation is CSVIHVYQETQYF. The V and J genes are TRBV29-1 and TRBJ2-5; D uncertain. Germline CDR1 and CDR2: SQVTM and ANQGSEA. This CDR3 region has 13 residues. V was shortened by 5 bases and J by 0 bases, with 10 bases between the two germline ends.

This chain joins TRBV4-2 and TRBJ2-5; 8 bases agree with TRBD2. Trimming removed 3 bases from V and 11 bases from J; junction bases left unmatched: 17. CDR1 is LGHNA, CDR2 YNFKEQ, per germline. This CDR3 comprises 16 residues. CDR3 sequence reads: CASSQLQVGGAIEQYF. CDR3 DNA sequence: TGTGCCAGCAGCCAGCTCCAAGTCGGGGGGGCAATTGAGCAGTACTTC.

Points on this clonotype: A much larger clone is a single base away; this may be a read error. The chain carries TRBV28 and TRBJ2-5; D possibly matches TRBD1 or TRBD2 (6 bases each). The CDR3 consists of 16 residues. Germline V gene lookup returns CDR1 MDHEN and CDR2 SYDVKM. V was shortened by 3 bases and J by 11 bases, with 25 bases between the two germline ends. CDR3 sequence: CASSFTGAPGYNEQYF. For the CDR3, the DNA is TGTGCCAGCAGTTTTACGGGGGCCCCCGGTTACAATGAGCAGTACTTC.

This chain joins TRBV7-2 and TRBJ2-7, with a possible D match to TRBD2 (5 bases). The germline V gene encodes CDR1 SGHTA and CDR2 FQGNSA. The CDR3 covers 16 residues. V was cut by 4 bases and J by 3 bases, with 19 bases left in between. The CDR3 coding sequence is TGTGCCAGCAGCTCCCGGTCCCGGACGGGATACTACGAGCAGTACTTC. This encodes CASSSRSRTGYYEQYF.